The 3 T cell receptor beta chains presented below share a single source sample, sequenced in a study of T cell repertoires in cytomegalovirus infection. From the reads, TCRdb called clonotypes with MiXCR, one entry per CDR3 protein. The data contain about 600,000 distinct CDR3 sequences, 20% to 30% of them singletons. What was sequenced was CD8+ T cells from PBMCs. The receptor source for this set is a human donor in good health (CMV status not recorded). Some clones in this sample may be carry-over from other donors' samples.

The chain is built from TRBV4-3 and TRBJ2-3, with D perhaps TRBD2 (6 bases). CDR3 length: 17 residues. Germline CDR1 and CDR2: LGHNA and YSLEER. Trimming pared 0 bases from V and 6 bases from J, leaving 19 bases between. In nucleotides, the CDR3 is TGCGCCAGCAGCCAAGATAGGCCACTAGCATCGCAGGATACGCAGTATTTT. Amino acids: CASSQDRPLASQDTQYF.

A single count supports this clonotype. One junction end does not reproduce the germline sequence, and a read error may be involved. The CDR3 DNA reads as TGCGCCAGCAGCCAAGATTCGGGGGAGGATGAGCAGTCCTTC. Protein: CASSQDSGEDEQSF. V and J are TRBV4-1 and TRBJ2-1; weak D call: TRBD2 (6 bases). The CDR3 runs to 14 residues. Per the germline V gene, CDR1 is MGHRA and CDR2 is YSYEKL.

A word on this clonotype: A read error is possible here, since a much larger clone lies one base away. V is TRBV7-4 and J is TRBJ1-1, with D unresolved. The germline CDR1 and CDR2 sequences are SGHVT and SQSDAQ. V lost 3 bases and J lost 2, with 13 bases in between. CDR3 length: 15 residues. In nucleotides, the CDR3 is TGTGCCAGCAGCTTCGACGACGGTACCAACACTGAAGCTTTCTTT. Its protein is CASSFDDGTNTEAFF.